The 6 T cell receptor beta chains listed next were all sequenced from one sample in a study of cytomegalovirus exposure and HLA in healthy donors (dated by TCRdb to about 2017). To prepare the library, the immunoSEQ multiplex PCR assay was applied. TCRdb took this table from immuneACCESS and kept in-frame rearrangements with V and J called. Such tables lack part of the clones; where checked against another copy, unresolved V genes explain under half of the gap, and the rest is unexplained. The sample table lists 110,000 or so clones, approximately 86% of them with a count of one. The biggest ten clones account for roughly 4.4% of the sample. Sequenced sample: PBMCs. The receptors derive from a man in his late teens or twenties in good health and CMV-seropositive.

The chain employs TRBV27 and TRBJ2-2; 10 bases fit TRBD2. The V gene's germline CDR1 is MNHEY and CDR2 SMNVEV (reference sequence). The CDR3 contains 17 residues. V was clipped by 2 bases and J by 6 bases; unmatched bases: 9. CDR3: CASSLLSPAGGAGELFF. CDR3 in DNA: TGTGCCAGCAGTTTACTATCCCCAGCGGGGGGGGCCGGGGAGCTGTTTTTT.

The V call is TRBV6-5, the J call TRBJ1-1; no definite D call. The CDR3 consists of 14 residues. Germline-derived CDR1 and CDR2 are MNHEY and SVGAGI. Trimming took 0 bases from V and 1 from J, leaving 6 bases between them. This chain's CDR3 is CASSYSQRNTEAFF. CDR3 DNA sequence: TGTGCCAGCAGTTACTCTCAGCGGAACACTGAAGCTTTCTTT.

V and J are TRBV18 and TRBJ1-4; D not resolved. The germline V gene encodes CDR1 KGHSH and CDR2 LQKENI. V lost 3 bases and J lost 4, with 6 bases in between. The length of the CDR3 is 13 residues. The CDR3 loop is CASSPGSNEKLFF. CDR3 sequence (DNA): TGTGCCAGCTCACCTGGGAGTAATGAAAAACTGTTTTTT.

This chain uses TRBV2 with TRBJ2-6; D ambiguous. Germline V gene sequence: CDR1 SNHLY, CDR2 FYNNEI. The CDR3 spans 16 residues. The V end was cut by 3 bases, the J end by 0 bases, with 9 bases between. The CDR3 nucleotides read TGTGCCAGCAGTGAGTTCCGGAGCTCTGGGGCCAACGTCCTGACTTTC. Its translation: CASSEFRSSGANVLTF.

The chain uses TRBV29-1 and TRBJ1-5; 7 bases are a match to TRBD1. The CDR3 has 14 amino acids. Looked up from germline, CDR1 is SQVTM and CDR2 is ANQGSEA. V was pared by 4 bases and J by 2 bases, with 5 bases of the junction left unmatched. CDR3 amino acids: CSVGQGPGNQPQHF. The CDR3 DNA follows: TGCAGCGTTGGACAGGGTCCGGGCAATCAGCCCCAGCATTTT.

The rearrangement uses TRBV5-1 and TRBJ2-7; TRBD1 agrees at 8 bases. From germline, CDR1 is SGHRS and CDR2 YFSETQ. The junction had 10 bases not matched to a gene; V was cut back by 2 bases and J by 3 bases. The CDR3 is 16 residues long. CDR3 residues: CASSFGTGGSIYEQYF. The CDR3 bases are TGCGCCAGCAGCTTCGGTACAGGGGGATCTATCTACGAGCAGTACTTC.